The rows below give T cell receptor beta chains drawn from one sample of a study of a mutant IDH1 vaccine in newly diagnosed glioma. Profiled with immunoSEQ multiplex PCR; TCRdb holds only in-frame clones, not every one. This table holds 32,000 or so clones, 75% to 90% found once. Their antigens remain unidentified. Sequenced material: peripheral blood mononuclear cells (PBMCs), taken from a glioma patient whose treatment included an IDH1 peptide vaccine. Receptor source: a woman in her thirties or forties with glioma. Some clones in this sample may be carry-over from other donors' samples. Each CDR3 is given with its conserved first and last residue. D genes are given only for firm matches. Clone size, where shown, is once, few, many, or a class for clones that have expanded.

clone size: once
J gene: TRBJ1-1
V gene: TRBV27
D gene: -
CDR3 DNA: TGTGCCAGCATGTCAGGGCCTGAAGCTTTCTTT
CDR3 protein: CASMSGPEAFF

clone size: medium-sized
J gene: TRBJ1-2
V gene: TRBV4-3
D gene: -
CDR3 DNA: TGCGCCAGCAGCCAAGATGGGGCAGGAATATACACCTTC
CDR3 protein: CASSQDGAGIYTF

clone size: -
J gene: TRBJ2-7
V gene: TRBV7-6
D gene: TRBD2
CDR3 DNA: TGTGCCAGCAGCTTAGCGCGGGGGTCCACCTACGAGCAGTACTTC
CDR3 protein: CASSLARGSTYEQYF

clone size: once
J gene: TRBJ1-5
V gene: TRBV7-9
D gene: -
CDR3 DNA: TGTGCCAGCAGCTTAAGCCTCGGGCAGCCCCAGCATTTT
CDR3 protein: CASSLSLGQPQHF

clone size: -
J gene: TRBJ2-7
V gene: TRBV28
D gene: -
CDR3 DNA: TGTGCCAGCAGTTTATCTGATTACGAGCAGTACTTC
CDR3 protein: CASSLSDYEQYF

clone size: once
J gene: TRBJ2-7
V gene: TRBV7-2
D gene: -
CDR3 DNA: TGTGCCAGCAGCTTAGGAGCGGAACCCTACGAGCAGTACTTC
CDR3 protein: CASSLGAEPYEQYF

clone size: -
J gene: TRBJ2-1
V gene: TRBV6-4
D gene: TRBD1
CDR3 DNA: TGTGCCAGCAATGGACAGGGGGTAGGCTATAATGAGCAGTTCTTC
CDR3 protein: CASNGQGVGYNEQFF

clone size: -
J gene: TRBJ2-2
V gene: TRBV21-1
D gene: -
CDR3 DNA: TGTGCCAGCAGCAAGGGACTACACACGAACACCGGGGAGCTGTTTTTT
CDR3 protein: CASSKGLHTNTGELFF

clone size: -
J gene: TRBJ1-2
V gene: TRBV15
D gene: TRBD1
CDR3 DNA: TGTGCCACCAGGAGCAGGGACAGCTATGGCTACACCTTC
CDR3 protein: CATRSRDSYGYTF

clone size: -
J gene: TRBJ2-5
V gene: TRBV5-1
D gene: -
CDR3 DNA: TGCGCCAGCAGTAGAGGGCGGGGGCCGGGGGAGACCCAGTACTTC
CDR3 protein: CASSRGRGPGETQYF

clone size: -
J gene: TRBJ1-2
V gene: TRBV11-2
D gene: -
CDR3 DNA: TGTGCCAGCAGCCACCCGGGGGTGAGGGTCTATGGCTACACCTTC
CDR3 protein: CASSHPGVRVYGYTF

clone size: -
J gene: TRBJ2-5
V gene: TRBV7-9
D gene: -
CDR3 DNA: TGTGCCAGCAGCTCTACCCCCCTACAGGAACCACAAGAGACCCAGTACTTC
CDR3 protein: CASSSTPLQEPQETQYF

clone size: once
J gene: TRBJ1-1
V gene: TRBV5-1
D gene: -
CDR3 DNA: TGCGCCAGCAGCTGGGGCCATGGGGGGAACACTGAAGCTTTCTTT
CDR3 protein: CASSWGHGGNTEAFF

clone size: once
J gene: TRBJ2-2
V gene: TRBV15
D gene: -
CDR3 DNA: TGTGCCACCAGGTCTATTGGACAGCGCACCGGGGAGCTGTTTTTT
CDR3 protein: CATRSIGQRTGELFF

clone size: few
J gene: TRBJ2-7
V gene: TRBV27
D gene: -
CDR3 DNA: TGTGCCAGCAGTATCGGAGGAGGCTCCTACGAGCAGTACTTC
CDR3 protein: CASSIGGGSYEQYF

clone size: -
J gene: TRBJ1-2
V gene: TRBV2
D gene: -
CDR3 DNA: TGTGCCAGCAGTGATAGGGCCGGCCATGGCTACACCTTC
CDR3 protein: CASSDRAGHGYTF

clone size: -
J gene: TRBJ1-2
V gene: TRBV18
D gene: TRBD1
CDR3 DNA: TGTGCCAGCTCACCCGGACAGGGTAGATATGGCTACACCTTC
CDR3 protein: CASSPGQGRYGYTF

clone size: -
J gene: TRBJ2-7
V gene: TRBV28
D gene: TRBD1
CDR3 DNA: TGTGCCAGCAGACGCCGGGACAGGAGCACCTACGAGCAGTACTTC
CDR3 protein: CASRRRDRSTYEQYF

clone size: -
J gene: TRBJ1-4
V gene: TRBV7-9
D gene: -
CDR3 DNA: TGTGCCAGCTCCCCGGGACGGGCAACTAATGAAAAACTGTTTTTT
CDR3 protein: CASSPGRATNEKLFF

clone size: -
J gene: TRBJ2-3
V gene: TRBV6-5
D gene: TRBD2
CDR3 DNA: TGTGCCAGCAGTTACACTAGCGGGGGGGCAGATACGCAGTATTTT
CDR3 protein: CASSYTSGGADTQYF

clone size: few
J gene: TRBJ1-3
V gene: TRBV5-1
D gene: -
CDR3 DNA: TGCGCCAGCAGCTCAGGCCAAACGGGTGATGGAAACACCATATATTTT
CDR3 protein: CASSSGQTGDGNTIYF

clone size: -
J gene: TRBJ1-2
V gene: TRBV28
D gene: TRBD1
CDR3 DNA: TGTGCCTGCACAGGGGCCCCTAACTATGGCTACACCTTC
CDR3 protein: CACTGAPNYGYTF

clone size: -
J gene: TRBJ2-1
V gene: TRBV27
D gene: -
CDR3 DNA: TGTGCCAGCAGTTTATCGATAAACGTTAATGAGCAGTTCTTC
CDR3 protein: CASSLSINVNEQFF

clone size: -
J gene: TRBJ2-3
V gene: TRBV6-4
D gene: TRBD2
CDR3 DNA: TGTGCCAGCAGTGACTCCCAGCGGGGGACGACAGATACGCAGTATTTT
CDR3 protein: CASSDSQRGTTDTQYF

clone size: -
J gene: TRBJ2-3
V gene: TRBV21-1
D gene: -
CDR3 DNA: TGTGCCAGCAGCAAAGCAAACAGGGAAGAGATCTACGGTACGCAGTATTTT
CDR3 protein: CASSKANREEIYGTQYF

clone size: -
J gene: TRBJ2-7
V gene: TRBV7-9
D gene: TRBD1
CDR3 DNA: TGTGCCAGGGACAGGGGCGAGCGGATCGAGCAGTACTTC
CDR3 protein: CARDRGERIEQYF

clone size: few
J gene: TRBJ2-3
V gene: TRBV4-3
D gene: -
CDR3 DNA: TGCGCCAGCAGCCAAGCCCGCGGGGCCGTAAGCACAGATACGCAGTATTTT
CDR3 protein: CASSQARGAVSTDTQYF

clone size: -
J gene: TRBJ2-2
V gene: TRBV6-5
D gene: TRBD1
CDR3 DNA: TGTGCCAGCAGGCCGGGACAGGGAATCGGGGAGCTGTTTTTT
CDR3 protein: CASRPGQGIGELFF

clone size: -
J gene: TRBJ1-5
V gene: TRBV5-6
D gene: -
CDR3 DNA: TGTGCCAGCAGTTATTCGGACAGTCGTAGCAATCAGCCCCAGCATTTT
CDR3 protein: CASSYSDSRSNQPQHF

clone size: -
J gene: TRBJ1-1
V gene: TRBV15
D gene: -
CDR3 DNA: TGTGCCACCAGCGGACCCGGGGGGGGGAGGGTTACGGGCCCCGAAGCTTTCTTT
CDR3 protein: CATSGPGGGRVTGPEAFF

clone size: once
J gene: TRBJ2-3
V gene: TRBV5-1
D gene: TRBD2
CDR3 DNA: TGCGCCAGCGGGCCTAGCGGGAGTAGCACAGATACGCAGTATTTT
CDR3 protein: CASGPSGSSTDTQYF

clone size: -
J gene: TRBJ2-3
V gene: TRBV7-3
D gene: -
CDR3 DNA: TGTGCCAGCAGCTTAATTACAGCAGATACGCAGTATTTT
CDR3 protein: CASSLITADTQYF

clone size: -
J gene: TRBJ2-2
V gene: TRBV7-6
D gene: -
CDR3 DNA: TGTGCCAGCAGCTCCCACATTGAACGGGAGCTGTTTTTT
CDR3 protein: CASSSHIERELFF

clone size: -
J gene: TRBJ2-6
V gene: TRBV5-1
D gene: -
CDR3 DNA: TGCGCCAGCACGGAAGCTGGGGCCAACGTCCTGACTTTC
CDR3 protein: CASTEAGANVLTF

clone size: -
J gene: TRBJ2-7
V gene: TRBV7-9
D gene: TRBD1
CDR3 DNA: TGTGCCAGCAGCTCAACCCCGGGACAGGGTAGTTACGAGCAGTACTTC
CDR3 protein: CASSSTPGQGSYEQYF

clone size: -
J gene: TRBJ2-3
V gene: TRBV7-2
D gene: -
CDR3 DNA: TGTGCCAGCAGCCGTCCCTTCCCGGGGGCCACCCCAGATACGCAGTATTTT
CDR3 protein: CASSRPFPGATPDTQYF

clone size: -
J gene: TRBJ2-7
V gene: TRBV9
D gene: TRBD1
CDR3 DNA: TGTGCCAGCAGCGTAGGGGGACAGGGGTGGTACGAGCAGTACTTC
CDR3 protein: CASSVGGQGWYEQYF

clone size: -
J gene: TRBJ1-1
V gene: TRBV6-5
D gene: -
CDR3 DNA: TGTGCCAGCAGTTACTCAGAAAACACTGAAGCTTTCTTT
CDR3 protein: CASSYSENTEAFF

clone size: -
J gene: TRBJ2-5
V gene: TRBV28
D gene: -
CDR3 DNA: TGTGCCAGCAAAGGGAGAGAGACCCAGTACTTC
CDR3 protein: CASKGRETQYF

clone size: -
J gene: TRBJ2-3
V gene: TRBV11-1
D gene: -
CDR3 DNA: TGTGCCAGCGGGCCCGGGACTCCATACACAGATACGCAGTATTTT
CDR3 protein: CASGPGTPYTDTQYF

clone size: medium-sized
J gene: TRBJ1-5
V gene: TRBV4-1
D gene: -
CDR3 DNA: TGCGCCAGCAGCCAGGAAGACAGCCAGCCCCAGCATTTT
CDR3 protein: CASSQEDSQPQHF

clone size: -
J gene: TRBJ2-5
V gene: TRBV14
D gene: TRBD2
CDR3 DNA: TGTGCCAGCAGCCGGACTAGCGGGGTCCAAGAGACCCAGTACTTC
CDR3 protein: CASSRTSGVQETQYF

clone size: -
J gene: TRBJ1-5
V gene: TRBV27
D gene: TRBD1
CDR3 DNA: TGTGCCAGCAGTCCTCTACAGGGGATGGGGAATCAGCCCCAGCATTTT
CDR3 protein: CASSPLQGMGNQPQHF

clone size: -
J gene: TRBJ2-3
V gene: TRBV5-4
D gene: -
CDR3 DNA: TGTGCCAGCAGCTTCAGGGGGGCGCAGTATTTT
CDR3 protein: CASSFRGAQYF

clone size: -
J gene: TRBJ1-2
V gene: TRBV7-9
D gene: -
CDR3 DNA: TGTGCCAGCGCTTATAACTATGGCTACACCTTC
CDR3 protein: CASAYNYGYTF

clone size: -
J gene: TRBJ2-2
V gene: TRBV7-2
D gene: -
CDR3 DNA: TGTGCCAGCAGCCCACTAGGAGCCGGGGAGCTGTTTTTT
CDR3 protein: CASSPLGAGELFF

clone size: -
J gene: TRBJ2-1
V gene: TRBV28
D gene: TRBD2
CDR3 DNA: TGTGCCAGCAGTTTATCACTAGCGCTCTCCTACAATGAGCAGTTCTTC
CDR3 protein: CASSLSLALSYNEQFF

clone size: once
J gene: TRBJ2-5
V gene: TRBV19
D gene: -
CDR3 DNA: TGTGCCAGCTCCTTAGCGTCGTACCAAGAGACCCAGTACTTC
CDR3 protein: CASSLASYQETQYF

clone size: few
J gene: TRBJ1-4
V gene: TRBV4-2
D gene: TRBD1
CDR3 DNA: TGTGCCAGCAGCCAAGAGTCCGGGACAGGGGGTGAAAAACTGTTTTTT
CDR3 protein: CASSQESGTGGEKLFF

clone size: -
J gene: TRBJ2-7
V gene: TRBV4-1
D gene: -
CDR3 DNA: TGCGCCAGCAGCCATACGGGACTGGACTCCTACGAGCAGTACTTC
CDR3 protein: CASSHTGLDSYEQYF

clone size: -
J gene: TRBJ2-2
V gene: TRBV4-1
D gene: TRBD2
CDR3 DNA: TGCGCCAGCAGGGCAGGACTAGCGGGAGACCGTCGAGTCACCGGGGAGCTGTTTTTT
CDR3 protein: CASRAGLAGDRRVTGELFF

clone size: -
J gene: TRBJ2-2
V gene: TRBV7-7
D gene: -
CDR3 DNA: TGTGCTAGCAGCTTAGCGCGGTGGCAGGGGGGAACCGGGGAGCTGTTTTTT
CDR3 protein: CASSLARWQGGTGELFF

clone size: -
J gene: TRBJ2-6
V gene: TRBV6-4
D gene: -
CDR3 DNA: TGTGCCAGCAGCGTAACTGCTGGGGCCAACGTCCTGACTTTC
CDR3 protein: CASSVTAGANVLTF

clone size: -
J gene: TRBJ1-2
V gene: TRBV7-9
D gene: -
CDR3 DNA: TGTGCCAGCAGCCGGACAGAATTCTATGGCTACACCTTC
CDR3 protein: CASSRTEFYGYTF

clone size: few
J gene: TRBJ2-1
V gene: TRBV19
D gene: TRBD2
CDR3 DNA: TGTGCCAGTAGTATGGGTCTAGCGGGAGTTTGGCAGTTCTTC
CDR3 protein: CASSMGLAGVWQFF

clone size: -
J gene: TRBJ2-6
V gene: TRBV5-4
D gene: -
CDR3 DNA: TGTGCCAGCAGCTCCAATTCGGGTGGGGAATCTGGGGCCAACGTCCTGACTTTC
CDR3 protein: CASSSNSGGESGANVLTF

clone size: -
J gene: TRBJ1-5
V gene: TRBV2
D gene: TRBD1
CDR3 DNA: TGTGCCAGCAGTGAAGCAGACAGGGGGCTGGATCAGCCCCAGCATTTT
CDR3 protein: CASSEADRGLDQPQHF

clone size: -
J gene: TRBJ2-7
V gene: TRBV27
D gene: -
CDR3 DNA: TGTGCCAGCAGTTTAAGGGGGAACGAGCAGTACTTC
CDR3 protein: CASSLRGNEQYF

clone size: -
J gene: TRBJ2-2
V gene: TRBV28
D gene: TRBD2
CDR3 DNA: TGTGCCAGCAGTTTTCCAGCGGGAGTAACCGGGGAGCTGTTTTTT
CDR3 protein: CASSFPAGVTGELFF